Below, 2 T cell receptor beta chains from the same sample are listed, as sequenced in a study of blood T cell repertoires in COVID-19. Profiling relied on immunoSEQ multiplex PCR, and the TCRdb table lists in-frame clones only, not all of them. The data show about 260,000 clones, about 89% seen once. The specimen sequenced was peripheral blood. These receptors all come from a woman aged 40 to 50 who had recovered from COVID-19.

This chain uses TRBV5-4 with TRBJ1-2, with D unresolved. With 1 base removed from V and 8 bases from J, the gap between germline ends came to 9 bases. The CDR3 length is 12 residues. The germline CDR1 and CDR2 sequences are SGHNT and YYREEE (reference sequence). For the CDR3, the DNA is TGTGCCAGCAGCTTGCCACTCGGGGGCTACACCTTC. Translating it yields CASSLPLGGYTF.

The chain combines TRBV2 with TRBJ2-6, with unresolved D. CDR1 and CDR2 from the germline V gene are SNHLY and FYNNEI. The CDR3 is 14 amino acids. Between the trimmed V and J ends, which lost 5 bases and 0 bases, there was a span of 5 bases. The CDR3 sequence is CASSLISGANVLTF. The CDR3 nucleotides read TGTGCCAGCAGTCTAATCTCTGGGGCCAACGTCCTGACTTTC.